These 21 T cell receptor beta chains came from one sample sequenced in a study of CXCR3-negative and CXCR3-positive naive CD8 T cells. In preparing the TRB cDNA libraries, 5' RACE with UMI labels was used. After re-calling the 5' RACE reads, TCRdb lists one entry per CDR3 protein, DNA absent. This sample carries around 81,000 distinct CDR3 sequences, with roughly 1.5% going to the ten biggest clones. Sequencing was performed on naive CXCR3- CD8+ T cells from blood. The subset is: CD45RO-CCR7+CD27+CD95- naive CD8+ T cells lacking CXCR3 (TNR3-). The source is a human donor in good health. Some clones in this sample may be carry-over from other donors' samples.

The genes are TRBV29-1 and TRBJ2-3; TCRdb names TRBD1, which stays unverified in the absence of DNA. The CDR3 runs to 15 residues. The germline V gene has CDR1 SQVTM and CDR2 ANQGSEA. The CDR3 sequence: CSVEPQGRGSDTQYF.

The chain combines TRBV7-9 with TRBJ2-5. The CDR3 covers 12 residues. The germline CDR1 and CDR2 sequences are SEHNR and FQNEAQ (reference sequence). The CDR3 sequence: CASSAVQETQYF.

The chain employs TRBV5-4 and TRBJ2-3; with no DNA, the TCRdb D assignment of TRBD1 cannot be verified. This CDR3 region has 15 residues. Germline CDR1 SGHNT, CDR2 YYREEE (reference sequence). CDR3 loop: CASEGGDRAPDTQYF.

The rearrangement uses TRBV29-1 and TRBJ1-2; TCRdb names TRBD1, which stays unverified in the absence of DNA. The CDR3 runs 15 residues. Germline lookup yields CDR1 SQVTM and CDR2 ANQGSEA. CDR3 region: CSVEDPDREDYGYTF.

V gene TRBV29-1 combines with J gene TRBJ1-1; TCRdb calls TRBD1, which cannot be checked without DNA. The CDR3 has 14 amino acids. CDR1 is SQVTM and CDR2 is ANQGSEA in the germline V gene. CDR3 sequence reads: CSANRGVLDTEAFF. Based on the CDR3 plus reference TRBV29-1 and TRBJ1-1, the full variable domain is SAVISQKPSRDICQRGTSLTIQCQVDSQVTMMFWYRQQPGQSLTLIATANQGSEATYESGFVIDKFPISRPNLTFSTLTVSNMSPEDSSIYLCSANRGVLDTEAFFGQGTRLTVV.

V and J are TRBV4-3 and TRBJ2-3. There are 14 residues in the CDR3. Germline V CDR1 and CDR2: LGHNA, YSLEER. CDR3 loop: CASSQDTFTDTQYF.

The CDR3 reads CASSPTGVGYEQYF. V and J are TRBV7-8 and TRBJ2-7; TCRdb names TRBD1, which stays unverified in the absence of DNA. CDR1 SGHVS and CDR2 FQNEAQ come from the germline V gene. The length of the CDR3 is 14 residues.

The V and J genes are TRBV7-2 and TRBJ1-2; TCRdb's D call, TRBD1, is unchecked because there is no DNA. The CDR3 length is 15 residues. Germline CDR1 reads SGHTA; CDR2 reads FQGNSA. Here the CDR3 reads CASSPPRGVPDGYTF.

The genes are TRBV20-1 and TRBJ2-7. Germline V gives CDR1 DFQATT, CDR2 SNEGSKA (reference sequence). CDR3 length equals 15 residues. This CDR3 is CSARDHRVGSYEQYF.

The V gene is TRBV4-1, the J gene TRBJ1-1. This CDR3 has 13 residues. The germline CDR1 and CDR2 sequences are MGHRA and YSYEKL. This CDR3 is CASSQTHITEAFF.

The chain links TRBV6-1 to TRBJ2-5; the D call from TCRdb, TRBD1, cannot be confirmed without DNA. This CDR3 has 14 residues. Germline V lookup: CDR1 MNHNS, CDR2 SASEGT. CDR3 residues: CASSPLTGGETQYF.

This chain links TRBV28 with TRBJ2-7; without DNA, the TCRdb call of TRBD2 cannot be checked. Per the germline V gene, CDR1 is MDHEN and CDR2 is SYDVKM. The CDR3 extends over 12 amino acids. CDR3 region: CASSSLRETQYF.

The chain couples TRBV4-3 to TRBJ2-1; TCRdb designates TRBD1, a call that cannot be tested without DNA. The CDR3 is 17 amino acids. Germline values: CDR1 LGHNA, CDR2 YSLEER. CDR3 protein: CASSQDHGGLGYNEQFF.

V usage is TRBV7-8 and J usage is TRBJ2-7; absent DNA, TCRdb's TRBD2 call cannot be checked. Germline loops: CDR1 SGHVS, CDR2 FQNEAQ. The length of the CDR3 is 16 residues. The CDR3 is CASSLSRSGLVHEQYF. Looking up the rest from reference TRBV7-8 and TRBJ2-7 gives the full variable domain: GAGVSQSPRYKVAKRGQDVALRCDPISGHVSLFWYQQALGQGPEFLTYFQNEAQLDKSGLPSDRFFAERPEGSVSTLKIQRTQQEDSAVYLCASSLSRSGLVHEQYFGPGTRLTVT.

The chain is built from TRBV11-2 and TRBJ2-4; the TRBD1 assignment by TCRdb is unverifiable without DNA. Germline V gene sequence: CDR1 SGHAT, CDR2 FQNNGV. The CDR3 runs 15 residues. The CDR3 loop is CASSLGDRPKNIQYF.

The chain couples TRBV5-1 to TRBJ2-1; without DNA, the TCRdb call of TRBD2 cannot be checked. CDR1 SGHRS and CDR2 YFSETQ come from the germline V gene. This CDR3 is built from 16 residues. Here the CDR3 reads CASSLLSSGVDNEQFF.

This chain uses TRBV4-3 with TRBJ2-3. This CDR3 is built from 17 residues. Germline CDR1 is LGHNA and CDR2 is YSLEER. CDR3 sequence reads: CASSQDIPAPSTDTQYF.

J is TRBJ1-2 and V is TRBV29-1. The germline V gene encodes CDR1 SQVTM and CDR2 ANQGSEA. The CDR3 has 13 amino acids. Here the CDR3 reads CSVILETKGGYTF.

The chain joins TRBV29-1 to TRBJ2-3; TCRdb picks TRBD1, but there is no DNA to check that call. The CDR3 is 15 residues long. The germline gives CDR1 SQVTM, CDR2 ANQGSEA. CDR3 amino acids: CSVEPSTGRTDTQYF.

V gene TRBV6-5 combines with J gene TRBJ2-6. Per germline, CDR1 MNHEY and CDR2 SVGAGI. The CDR3 runs 15 residues. The CDR3 loop reads CASSWGTSGANVLTF.

The chain has TRBV29-1 and TRBJ2-3; TCRdb's D call of TRBD1 is untestable without DNA. Per the germline V gene, CDR1 is SQVTM and CDR2 is ANQGSEA. This CDR3 is 15 amino acids long. CDR3 sequence: CSVEDRDRGADTQYF.